The 2 T cell receptor beta chains reported below all come from one sample, sequenced in a study of shared clonotypes between healthy human individuals. Repertoires were generated with immunoSEQ multiplex PCR, while TCRdb's copy carries only in-frame clones and drops some. Among about 470,000 clones listed, roughly 83% were seen once. Sequenced input: PBMCs. The receptor source for this set is a woman aged 35 to 49 in good health. Some clones in this sample may be carry-over from other donors' samples.

The chain uses TRBV10-3 and TRBJ2-3; D is ambiguous. The germline V gene encodes CDR1 ENHRY and CDR2 SYGVKD. The CDR3 has 16 amino acids. V lost 0 bases, J lost 1 base, and 11 bases lay in between. The CDR3 here is CAISESASGRTDTQYF. CDR3 DNA sequence: TGTGCCATCAGTGAGTCTGCGTCAGGCCGCACAGATACGCAGTATTTT.

This chain links TRBV11-2 with TRBJ1-4, with 7 bases lining up with TRBD1. After removal of 5 bases from V and 8 bases from J, the junction contained 8 bases not matched to a gene. CDR1 and CDR2 from the germline V gene are SGHAT and FQNNGV. The CDR3 is 14 residues long. Here the CDR3 DNA reads TGTGCCAGCAGCCAAACAGGGGTCGGGGAAAAACTGTTTTTT. This translates into CASSQTGVGEKLFF.